The following is a T cell receptor beta chain sequence with its context. The antigen remains unidentified. There are 12 residues in the CDR3. These data come from a study of T cells expressing NK-cell markers. Overall study context: It was sorted CD3+CD56+NKG2C+, CD3+CD56+NKG2C- and CD3+CD56-NKG2C+ T cells that supplied the TCR beta repertoires. Findings of the study overall: Among CD8+ T cells from more than five donors, dominant NKG2C+ clonotypes accounted for about 1.0-7.0%. Leadership of the CD3+CD56-NKG2C+ fraction also belonged to these clonotypes in several donors. Whether the expanded NKG2C+ T cell clones recognized HCMV remained unclear.

Reprocessing the 5' RACE reads, TCRdb reports a single entry for every CDR3 protein and omits DNA. This repertoire includes about 21,000 distinct CDR3 sequences. This TCR was sampled from a man aged 18-69 years in good health. The gene calls are TRBV12-3 or TRBV12-4 and TRBJ2-1; checking the TCRdb D call of TRBD2 is not possible without DNA. The sample consisted of blood T cells: a sorted CD56 or NKG2C T cell subset, CD4+ or CD8+ T cells, or bulk PBMC T cells (not recorded which). The CDR3 protein is CASSIGTYGGFF.